One sample yielded the 31 T cell receptor beta chains listed below, sequenced in a study of early T cells in non-severe SARS-CoV-2 infection (dated by TCRdb to 2020 to 2022). Libraries were constructed by 5' RACE. Sequenced on a NextSeq 500. TCRdb trimmed the raw reads at Q25, called clones with MiXCR and kept productive beta chains. Each record represents a unique CDR3 protein, reported with the most common genes and DNA among its rows. The table for this sample lists some 50,000 distinct CDR3 sequences; 5.6% of them were counted only once. The ten largest clones capture approximately 4.1% of the sample. The sample comprised whole blood. The receptors originated from an adult who was a healthcare worker with PCR-confirmed SARS-CoV-2 infection or an uninfected control (not recorded which).

This clonotype was counted only a few times. The rearrangement joins TRBV12-3 or TRBV12-4 to TRBJ1-1; D is perhaps TRBD1 (5 bases). The CDR3 is 12 residues long. The ends were cut back, 1 base at V and 10 bases at J, with 10 bases in the middle. The CDR3 here is CASSLEGLGAFF. CDR3 in DNA: TGTGCCAGCAGTTTAGAGGGACTAGGAGCTTTCTTT.

In its sample, this clonotype was seen many times. The chain recombines TRBV18 with TRBJ2-1; 11 bases line up with TRBD2. Germline trimming cut 3 bases from V and 3 bases from J; bases unmatched to any gene: 4. Germline CDR1 reads KGHSH; CDR2 reads LQKENI. The CDR3 has 16 residues. CDR3 amino acids: CASSPITSGSYNEQFF. The CDR3 DNA reads TGTGCCAGCTCACCGATAACTAGCGGGAGCTACAATGAGCAGTTCTTC. Using reference TRBV18 and TRBJ2-1 for the parts outside the CDR3, the full variable domain is NAGVMQNPRHLVRRRGQEARLRCSPMKGHSHVYWYRQLPEEGLKFMVYLQKENIIDESGMPKERFSAEFPKEGPSILRIQQVVRGDSAAYFCASSPITSGSYNEQFFGPGTRLTVL.

V usage is TRBV7-8 and J usage is TRBJ2-4; 9 nucleotides align to TRBD2. With 1 base clipped from V and 2 bases from J, the junction kept 15 bases outside the gene matches. From germline, CDR1 is SGHVS and CDR2 FQNEAQ. There are 20 residues in the CDR3. CDR3 nucleotide sequence: TGTGCCAGCAGCTTAGTGGCGAGCGGGAGGCACGTCCCAACCAAAAACATTCAGTACTTC. Protein sequence: CASSLVASGRHVPTKNIQYF.

The sample holds a few counts of this clonotype. The chain has TRBV7-2 and TRBJ2-2; 8 bases agree with TRBD1. The length of the CDR3 is 15 residues. Trimming took 5 bases from V and 5 from J; bases not matched to a gene: 7. Germline CDR1 and CDR2: SGHTA and FQGNSA. CDR3 nucleotides: TGTGCCAGCAGCCGAGACAGGGGTACTACCGGGGAGCTGTTTTTT. Translation: CASSRDRGTTGELFF.

This clonotype was counted at least ten times. The chain couples TRBV13 to TRBJ2-7, with unresolved D. The CDR3 totals 12 residues. The V end was cut by 1 base, the J end by 6 bases, with 7 bases between. In germline, CDR1 is PRHDT, CDR2 FYEKMQ (reference sequence). DNA of the CDR3: TGTGCCAGCAGCTTAGAGGTTGGCGAGCAGTACTTC. Protein sequence: CASSLEVGEQYF.

This sequence joins TRBV2 and TRBJ1-5; weak D call: TRBD1 (6 bases). The germline CDR1 and CDR2 sequences are SNHLY and FYNNEI. The germline V and J ends were trimmed by 2 bases and 3 bases, with 8 bases remaining between them. The CDR3 is 14 residues long. The CDR3 DNA follows: TGTGCCAGCAGTGAAAGGACAGACAATCAGCCCCAGCATTTT. As protein: CASSERTDNQPQHF. The complete variable domain, with remaining parts taken from reference TRBV2 and TRBJ1-5, reads EPEVTQTPSHQVTQMGQEVILRCVPISNHLYFYWYRQILGQKVEFLVSFYNNEISEKSEIFDDQFSVERPDGSNFTLKIRSTKLEDSAMYFCASSERTDNQPQHFGDGTRLSIL.

In this sample, this clonotype turned up many times. The V call is TRBV5-6, the J call TRBJ1-1, with no clear D. Per the germline V gene, CDR1 is SGHDT and CDR2 is YYEEEE. The CDR3 runs to 14 residues. Trimming took off 1 base at V and 1 base at J, with 8 bases between the two ends. CDR3 protein: CASSLYTRNTEAFF. In DNA, the CDR3 is TGTGCCAGCAGCTTGTATACAAGGAACACTGAAGCTTTCTTT.

This clonotype occurred a few times. The V call is TRBV6-5, the J call TRBJ2-1; 8 bases are a match to TRBD2. With 3 bases clipped from V and 14 bases from J, the junction kept 15 bases outside the gene matches. Germline lookup yields CDR1 MNHEY and CDR2 SVGAGI. This CDR3 has 15 residues. CDR3 nucleotide sequence: TGTGCCAGCAGTTATGCGGGGGGACCCACGCCGAGGGAGTTCTTC. Its protein product is CASSYAGGPTPREFF.

This clonotype was picked up many times. The CDR3 reads CASSFGTLSRELFF. The CDR3 DNA reads TGTGCCAGCAGCTTCGGGACGCTGAGTCGGGAGCTGTTTTTT. The chain combines TRBV7-9 with TRBJ2-2; the D gene could be TRBD1 or TRBD2 (5 bases each). In germline, CDR1 is SEHNR, CDR2 FQNEAQ (reference sequence). This CDR3 is 14 amino acids long. V lost 3 bases and J 9 bases, leaving 14 bases between the germline ends.

This clonotype was detected many times. The chain carries TRBV7-2 and TRBJ2-5, with D possibly TRBD2 on 7 matching bases. V lost 5 bases to trimming and J lost 5 bases, with 21 bases between them. Germline-derived CDR1 and CDR2 are SGHTA and FQGNSA. This CDR3 spans 16 amino acids. The CDR3 reads CASSPRGGHIRETQYF. The CDR3 region has the DNA TGTGCCAGCAGCCCCCGCGGGGGCCATATCAGGGAGACCCAGTACTTC.

This clonotype was observed many times. The V call is TRBV6-5, the J call TRBJ2-1; 10 bases fit TRBD2. The CDR3 has 17 amino acids. From germline, CDR1 is MNHEY and CDR2 SVGAGI. With 0 bases clipped from V and 6 bases from J, the junction kept 8 bases outside the gene matches. DNA for the CDR3: TGTGCCAGCAGTTACTCGAACTCGGGACTAGCGTCCAATGAGCAGTTCTTC. It yields the protein CASSYSNSGLASNEQFF.

This clonotype was recorded a few times. DNA for the CDR3: TGTGCCAGCAGTCGCACAACCCAGGCGGGGGGCCCCAACAATGAGCAGTTCTTC. This sequence encodes CASSRTTQAGGPNNEQFF. This chain uses TRBV12-3 or TRBV12-4 with TRBJ2-1; 8 nucleotides match TRBD2. V lost 5 bases and J lost 5; bases outside the gene matches: 17. The CDR3 has 18 amino acids.

Many counts were recorded for this clonotype. The chain has TRBV5-4 and TRBJ2-5, with unresolved D. Germline V gives CDR1 SGHNT, CDR2 YYREEE (reference sequence). This CDR3 is built from 13 residues. V gave up 7 bases and J gave up 1 base, with 11 bases separating them. The CDR3 region has the DNA TGTGCCAGCGGCGACGGAGCCCAAGAGACCCAGTACTTC. Translating gives CASGDGAQETQYF.

J is TRBJ1-2 and V is TRBV7-9; 7 bases line up with TRBD1. CDR1 is SEHNR, CDR2 FQNEAQ, per germline (reference sequence). V shed 4 bases and J 0 bases; nucleotides not matched to a gene: 5. The CDR3 sequence is 15 residues long. Here the CDR3 reads CASSSQGRPNYGYTF. In DNA, the CDR3 is TGTGCCAGCAGCTCACAGGGGCGACCTAACTATGGCTACACCTTC.

This clonotype was picked up many times. This sequence joins TRBV20-1 and TRBJ2-5; the D gene is possibly TRBD1 (5 bases). Between the trimmed V and J ends, which lost 5 bases and 1 base, there was a span of 8 bases. The CDR3 extends over 12 amino acids. The V gene's germline CDR1 is DFQATT and CDR2 SNEGSKA (reference sequence). Written as DNA, the CDR3 is TGCAGTGCTGCCCAGGGCCAAGAGACCCAGTACTTC. Protein product: CSAAQGQETQYF.

This clonotype was counted ten times or more. J is TRBJ1-1 and V is TRBV27; no clear D. Per the germline V gene, CDR1 is MNHEY and CDR2 is SMNVEV (reference sequence). This CDR3 is 14 amino acids long. The V gene lost 6 bases and the J gene lost 4 bases, with 15 bases spanning the gap. Here the CDR3 reads CASRQLPVGTEAFF. The CDR3 bases are TGTGCCAGCAGGCAGCTACCAGTAGGCACTGAAGCTTTCTTT.

This chain joins TRBV20-1 and TRBJ2-6; 7 bases match TRBD2. From germline, CDR1 is DFQATT and CDR2 SNEGSKA (reference sequence). This CDR3 has 17 amino acids. Trimming removed 0 bases from V and 2 bases from J; junction bases left unmatched: 7. CDR3 loop: CSARDREDWAGANVLTF. The CDR3 DNA follows: TGCAGTGCTAGAGATCGGGAGGACTGGGCTGGGGCCAACGTCCTGACTTTC.

This clonotype has ten or more counts. The rearrangement uses TRBV12-3 or TRBV12-4 and TRBJ2-5; 8 positions match TRBD2. J was trimmed by 1 base and V by 5 bases; bases with no gene match: 12. The CDR3 contains 17 residues. The CDR3: CASSPGRAGGLQETQYF. The DNA of the CDR3 is TGTGCCAGCAGTCCGGGGAGGGCGGGAGGCCTCCAAGAGACCCAGTACTTC.

This clonotype was seen a few times. This sequence joins TRBV2 and TRBJ2-7; D perhaps matches TRBD2 (6 bases). Germline assignment: CDR1 SNHLY and CDR2 FYNNEI. V was trimmed by 6 bases and J by 4 bases, leaving 13 bases between them. The CDR3 totals 13 residues. CDR3 in amino acids: CASRGTGPYEQYF. Here the CDR3 DNA reads TGTGCCAGCAGGGGGACTGGACCTTACGAGCAGTACTTC.

This rearrangement joins TRBV5-4 to TRBJ2-5; the match to TRBD2 covers 8 bases. The junction had 13 bases not matched to a gene; V was cut back by 4 bases and J by 5 bases. The length of the CDR3 is 16 residues. The germline CDR1 and CDR2 sequences are SGHNT and YYREEE (reference sequence). In DNA, the CDR3 is TGTGCCAGCAGCGACATCCGGACTAGCTTGGGGGAGACCCAGTACTTC. Translated: CASSDIRTSLGETQYF.

The chain couples TRBV12-3 or TRBV12-4 to TRBJ2-5, with TRBD1 as a possible D gene (6 bases). The V gene lost 4 bases and the J gene lost 7 bases, with 16 bases spanning the gap. CDR3 length: 14 amino acids. The CDR3 nucleotides are TGTGCCAGCAGTTCCCTGACATCCAGGGGGACCCAGTACTTC. It codes for CASSSLTSRGTQYF.

This clonotype was observed a handful of times. The genes are TRBV20-1 and TRBJ1-3; no firm D call. Between the trimmed V and J ends, which lost 5 bases and 1 base, there was a span of 18 bases. The CDR3 sequence is 16 residues long. From germline, CDR1 is DFQATT and CDR2 SNEGSKA (reference sequence). CDR3 DNA: TGCAGTGCTGGACCCAGCCAACTTCCATCTGGAAACACCATATATTTT. This sequence encodes CSAGPSQLPSGNTIYF.

This clonotype was picked up many times. V usage is TRBV19 and J usage is TRBJ2-1; the match to TRBD2 covers 7 bases. The V gene end was trimmed by 6 bases and the J gene end by 10 bases; junction bases not matched to a gene: 3. From germline, CDR1 is LNHDA and CDR2 SQIVND (reference sequence). There are 11 residues in the CDR3. The CDR3 sequence is CASRREMEQFF. The CDR3, as DNA: TGTGCCAGTAGGCGGGAGATGGAGCAGTTCTTC.

In its sample, this clonotype was seen a few times. In DNA, the CDR3 is TGTGCCAGCAGTCCGGGGGGCACCGGGGAGCTGTTTTTT. It yields the protein CASSPGGTGELFF. This chain uses TRBV11-3 with TRBJ2-2, with TRBD2 matching 7 bases. The CDR3 is made up of 13 amino acids. In germline, CDR1 is SGHNT, CDR2 YENEEA. V shed 6 bases, J shed 4 bases, and the junction held 2 bases outside the gene matches.

This clonotype was seen ten or more times. The gene calls are TRBV7-9 and TRBJ2-2, with TRBD2 matching 8 bases. The germline V gene encodes CDR1 SEHNR and CDR2 FQNEAQ (reference sequence). This CDR3 region has 15 residues. V trimming: 0 bases; J trimming: 4 bases; junction bases outside the gene matches: 1. The CDR3 spells CASSLASGGTGELFF. The CDR3 DNA reads as TGTGCCAGCAGCTTAGCCAGCGGGGGCACCGGGGAGCTGTTTTTT.

This clonotype came up many times. The V and J genes are TRBV6-4 and TRBJ2-1; 8 positions agree with TRBD2. The J segment lost 7 bases and the V segment lost 5 bases, leaving 4 bases of the junction unmatched. This CDR3 is 13 amino acids long. Germline V gene sequence: CDR1 MRHNA, CDR2 SNTAGT. As DNA, the CDR3 is TGTGCCAGCAGTAGCGGGAGTTTAAATGAGCAGTTCTTC. It codes for CASSSGSLNEQFF.

A note on this clonotype: Since a much larger clone is just one base distant, this may be a read error. This chain links TRBV19 with TRBJ1-1; D call uncertain. In germline, CDR1 is LNHDA, CDR2 SQIVND (reference sequence). The CDR3 spans 12 residues. The CDR3 region is CASKTGNTEVFF. The CDR3 bases are TGTGCCAGTAAAACGGGGAACACTGAAGTTTTCTTT. Full variable domain (missing parts from reference TRBV19 and TRBJ1-1): DGGITQSPKYLFRKEGQNVTLSCEQNLNHDAMYWYRQDPGQGLRLIYYSQIVNDFQKGDIAEGYSVSREKKESFPLTVTSAQKNPTAFYLCASKTGNTEVFFGQGTRLTVV.

This clonotype was picked up a small number of times. The chain uses TRBV5-1 and TRBJ1-1; no firm D call. The ends were cut back, 3 bases at V and 3 bases at J, with 18 bases in the middle. Looked up from germline, CDR1 is SGHRS and CDR2 is YFSETQ. This CDR3 comprises 16 residues. The CDR3 loop reads CASSYFWGHWDTEAFF. The CDR3 DNA reads as TGCGCCAGCAGCTATTTCTGGGGTCATTGGGACACTGAAGCTTTCTTT.

This sequence joins TRBV25-1 and TRBJ1-3, with 7 positions matching TRBD1. The CDR3 is 14 amino acids. Germline V gene lookup returns CDR1 MGHDK and CDR2 SYGVNS. The V gene end was trimmed by 6 bases and the J gene end by 4 bases; junction bases not matched to a gene: 6. The CDR3, as DNA: TGTGCCAGCAGAATGACAGGGAAAGGAAACACCATATATTTT. Translation: CASRMTGKGNTIYF.

V and J are TRBV7-2 and TRBJ2-1; perhaps TRBD2 as D (7 bases). Trimming left V 7 bases short and J 7 bases short, with 14 bases between. The CDR3 consists of 13 residues. The germline V gene encodes CDR1 SGHTA and CDR2 FQGNSA. CDR3 coding DNA: TGTGCCAGCATTCCCCGGGGGGCAAATGAGCAGTTCTTC. Translated: CASIPRGANEQFF.

There are a few counts of this clonotype. This chain joins TRBV5-5 and TRBJ2-7; 8 positions agree with TRBD2. The CDR3 sequence is 15 residues long. V was pared by 0 bases and J by 3 bases, with 5 bases of the junction left unmatched. CDR1 SGHKS and CDR2 YYEKEE come from the germline V gene (reference sequence). The CDR3 bases are TGTGCCAGCAGCTTGGTAGCGGGGCCCTACTACGAGCAGTACTTC. This codes for CASSLVAGPYYEQYF.